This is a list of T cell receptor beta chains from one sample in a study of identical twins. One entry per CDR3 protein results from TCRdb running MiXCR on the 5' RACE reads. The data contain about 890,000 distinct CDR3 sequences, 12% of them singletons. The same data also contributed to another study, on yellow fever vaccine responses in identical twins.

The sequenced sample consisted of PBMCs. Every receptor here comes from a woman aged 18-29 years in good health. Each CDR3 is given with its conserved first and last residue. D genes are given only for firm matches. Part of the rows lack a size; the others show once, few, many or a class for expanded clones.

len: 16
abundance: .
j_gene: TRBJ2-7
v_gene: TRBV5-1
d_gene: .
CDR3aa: CASTPSPGLLSYEQYF
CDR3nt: TGCGCCAGCACCCCCAGCCCAGGGCTCCTCTCCTACGAGCAGTACTTC

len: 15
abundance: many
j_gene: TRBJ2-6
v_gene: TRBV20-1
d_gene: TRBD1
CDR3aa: CSASGQGSGANVLTF
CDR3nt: TGCAGTGCTAGTGGACAGGGCTCTGGGGCCAACGTCCTGACTTTC

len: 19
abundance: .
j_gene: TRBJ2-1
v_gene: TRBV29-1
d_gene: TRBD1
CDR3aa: CSARIGTGRSSAPYNEQFF
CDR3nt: TGCAGCGCTCGGATCGGGACAGGGAGATCCAGCGCTCCCTACAATGAGCAGTTCTTC

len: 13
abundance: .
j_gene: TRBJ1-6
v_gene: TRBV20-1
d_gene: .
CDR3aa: CSGSDGVDSPLHF
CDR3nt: TGCAGCGGTTCGGACGGCGTAGATTCACCCCTCCACTTT

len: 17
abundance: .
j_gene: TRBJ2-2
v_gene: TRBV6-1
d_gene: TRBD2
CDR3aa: CASSDRLAGSVTGELFF
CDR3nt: TGTGCCAGCAGTGACCGACTAGCGGGGTCGGTCACCGGGGAGCTGTTTTTT

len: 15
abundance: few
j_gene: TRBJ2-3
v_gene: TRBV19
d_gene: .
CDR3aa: CASSHRVYGTDTQYF
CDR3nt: TGTGCCAGTAGTCACAGGGTCTACGGCACAGATACGCAGTATTTT

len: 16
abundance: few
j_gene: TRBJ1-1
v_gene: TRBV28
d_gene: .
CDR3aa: CASSLRSGAGVTEAFF
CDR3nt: TGTGCCAGCAGTCTACGCTCAGGGGCTGGCGTCACTGAAGCTTTCTTT

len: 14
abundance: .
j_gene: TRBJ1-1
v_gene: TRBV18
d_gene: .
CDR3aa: CASSRSRGLAEAFF
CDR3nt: TGTGCCAGCTCACGCTCGCGAGGATTGGCTGAAGCTTTCTTT

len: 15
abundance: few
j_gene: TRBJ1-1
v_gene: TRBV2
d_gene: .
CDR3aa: CASREQLVGNTEAFF
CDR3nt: TGTGCCAGCAGGGAGCAGTTAGTGGGGAACACTGAAGCTTTCTTT

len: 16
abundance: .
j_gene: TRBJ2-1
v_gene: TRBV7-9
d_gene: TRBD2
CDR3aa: CASSLLSGGSSREQFF
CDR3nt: TGTGCCAGCAGCTTATTGTCTGGCGGGAGTAGCCGTGAGCAGTTCTTC

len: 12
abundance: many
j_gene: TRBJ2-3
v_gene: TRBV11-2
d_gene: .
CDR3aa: CASSPSPYTQYF
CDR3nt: TGTGCCAGCAGCCCATCCCCTTATACGCAGTATTTT

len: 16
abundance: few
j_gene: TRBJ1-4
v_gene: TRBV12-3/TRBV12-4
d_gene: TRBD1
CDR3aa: CASSSVIGTGYEKLFF
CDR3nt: TGTGCCAGCAGTTCGGTGATTGGGACAGGGTATGAAAAACTGTTTTTT

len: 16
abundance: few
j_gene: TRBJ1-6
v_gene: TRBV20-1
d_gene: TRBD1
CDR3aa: CSARDAPGQKNSPLHF
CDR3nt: TGCAGTGCTAGAGATGCACCGGGACAGAAAAATTCACCCCTCCACTTT

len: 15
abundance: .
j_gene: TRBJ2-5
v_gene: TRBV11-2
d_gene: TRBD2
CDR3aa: CASSLASGGSETQYF
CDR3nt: TGTGCCAGCAGCTTAGCTAGCGGGGGGTCTGAGACCCAGTACTTC

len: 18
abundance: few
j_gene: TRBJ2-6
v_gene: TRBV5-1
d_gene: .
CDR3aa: CASSSQDFGDSGANVLTF
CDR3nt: TGCGCCAGCAGCTCACAGGACTTCGGGGACTCTGGGGCCAACGTCCTGACTTTC

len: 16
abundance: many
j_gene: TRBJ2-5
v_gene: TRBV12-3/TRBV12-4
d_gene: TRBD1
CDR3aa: CASSLQDRGLRETQYF
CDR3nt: TGTGCCAGCAGTTTACAGGACAGGGGATTGCGAGAGACCCAGTACTTC

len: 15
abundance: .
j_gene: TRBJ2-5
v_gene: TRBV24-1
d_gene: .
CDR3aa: CATSDFIDSQETQYF
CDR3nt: TGTGCCACCAGTGATTTTATCGACAGTCAAGAGACCCAGTACTTC

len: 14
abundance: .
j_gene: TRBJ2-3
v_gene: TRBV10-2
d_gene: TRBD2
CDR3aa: CASRTSGFADTQYF
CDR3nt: TGCGCCAGCAGGACTAGCGGGTTCGCAGATACGCAGTATTTT

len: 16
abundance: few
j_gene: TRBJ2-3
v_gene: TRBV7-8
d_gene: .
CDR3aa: CASSLDKNRVADTQYF
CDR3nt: TGTGCCAGCAGCTTAGATAAGAACAGGGTGGCAGATACGCAGTATTTT

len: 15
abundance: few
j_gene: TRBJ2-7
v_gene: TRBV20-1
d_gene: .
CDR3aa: CSAPPAATSRYEQYF
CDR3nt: TGCAGTGCCCCTCCCGCTGCGACTAGTCGGTACGAGCAGTACTTC

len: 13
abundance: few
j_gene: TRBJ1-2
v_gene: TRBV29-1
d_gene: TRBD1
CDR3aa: CSAGAGQGRGYTF
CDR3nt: TGCAGCGCCGGGGCCGGACAGGGGCGTGGCTACACCTTC

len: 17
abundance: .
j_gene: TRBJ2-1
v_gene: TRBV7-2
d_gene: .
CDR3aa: CASSFPPGASSYNEQFF
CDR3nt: TGTGCCAGCAGCTTTCCACCGGGAGCGAGCTCCTACAATGAGCAGTTCTTC

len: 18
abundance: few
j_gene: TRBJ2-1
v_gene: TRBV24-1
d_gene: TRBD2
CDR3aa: CATSGGSRDQSSYNEQFF
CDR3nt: TGTGCCACCAGTGGCGGGAGTAGGGATCAAAGCTCCTACAATGAGCAGTTCTTC

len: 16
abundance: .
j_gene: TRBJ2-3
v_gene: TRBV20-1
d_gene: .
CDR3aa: CSARAVGQFSTDTQYF
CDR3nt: TGCAGTGCTAGGGCCGTCGGACAGTTTAGCACAGATACGCAGTATTTT

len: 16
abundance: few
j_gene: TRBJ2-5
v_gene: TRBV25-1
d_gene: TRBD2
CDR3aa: CASSESRGSGSETQYF
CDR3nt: TGTGCCAGCAGTGAATCTCGGGGTAGCGGGAGTGAGACCCAGTACTTC

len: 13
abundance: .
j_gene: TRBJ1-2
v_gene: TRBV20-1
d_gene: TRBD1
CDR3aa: CSATGGRVSGYTF
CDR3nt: TGCAGTGCCACAGGGGGCCGGGTCTCTGGCTACACCTTC

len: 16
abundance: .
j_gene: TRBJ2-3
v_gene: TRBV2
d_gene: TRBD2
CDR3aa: CASRGEPGLATDTQYF
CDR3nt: TGTGCCAGCAGAGGGGAACCGGGACTAGCAACAGATACGCAGTATTTT

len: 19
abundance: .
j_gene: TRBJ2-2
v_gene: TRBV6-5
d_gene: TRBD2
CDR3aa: CASSYSMGFSGRNAGELFF
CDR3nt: TGTGCCAGCAGTTACTCGATGGGTTTTAGCGGGAGAAATGCCGGGGAGCTGTTTTTT

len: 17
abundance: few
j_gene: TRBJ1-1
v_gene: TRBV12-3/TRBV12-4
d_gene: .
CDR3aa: CASSFSQFMGRGTEAFF
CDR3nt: TGTGCCAGCAGTTTCTCCCAGTTTATGGGGAGGGGTACTGAAGCTTTCTTT

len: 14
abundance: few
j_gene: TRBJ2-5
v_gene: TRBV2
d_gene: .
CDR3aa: CASSEASGRETQYF
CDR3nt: TGTGCCAGCAGTGAAGCGTCAGGCCGAGAGACCCAGTACTTC

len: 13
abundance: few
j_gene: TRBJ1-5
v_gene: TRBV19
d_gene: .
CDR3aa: CASSKSAATPQHF
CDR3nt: TGTGCCAGTAGTAAGTCGGCCGCTACGCCCCAGCATTTT

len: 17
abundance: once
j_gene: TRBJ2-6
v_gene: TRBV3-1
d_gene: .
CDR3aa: CASSPHSGSSGANVLTF
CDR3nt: TGTGCCAGCAGCCCCCACTCCGGGAGCTCTGGGGCCAACGTCCTGACTTTC

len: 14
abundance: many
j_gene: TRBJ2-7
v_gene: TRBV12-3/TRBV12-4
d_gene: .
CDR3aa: CASSPRLADHEQYF
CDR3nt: TGTGCCAGCAGTCCCCGTCTCGCGGACCACGAGCAGTACTTC

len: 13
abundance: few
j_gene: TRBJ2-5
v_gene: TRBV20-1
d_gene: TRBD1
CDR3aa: CSAWTGGQETQYF
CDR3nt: TGCAGTGCTTGGACAGGGGGCCAAGAGACCCAGTACTTC

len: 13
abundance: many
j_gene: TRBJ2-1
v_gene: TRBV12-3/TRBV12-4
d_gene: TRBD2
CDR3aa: CASSFERGNEQFF
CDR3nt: TGTGCCAGCAGTTTTGAGCGGGGGAATGAGCAGTTCTTC

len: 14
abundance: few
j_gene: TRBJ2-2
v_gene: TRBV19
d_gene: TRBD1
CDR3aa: CASSPDRIYGELFF
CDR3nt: TGTGCCAGTAGTCCGGACAGGATATACGGGGAGCTGTTTTTT

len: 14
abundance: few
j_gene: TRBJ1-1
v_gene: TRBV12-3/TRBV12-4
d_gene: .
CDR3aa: CASSPWWGDTEAFF
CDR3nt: TGTGCCAGCAGTCCTTGGTGGGGGGACACTGAAGCTTTCTTT

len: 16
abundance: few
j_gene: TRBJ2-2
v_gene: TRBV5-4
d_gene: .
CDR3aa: CASSLKTGIGSGELFF
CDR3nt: TGTGCCAGCAGCTTGAAAACCGGGATCGGATCCGGGGAGCTGTTTTTT

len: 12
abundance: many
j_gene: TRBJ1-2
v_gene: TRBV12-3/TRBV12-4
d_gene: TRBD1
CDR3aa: CASRTGVNGYTF
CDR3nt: TGTGCCAGCAGGACAGGGGTGAATGGCTACACCTTC

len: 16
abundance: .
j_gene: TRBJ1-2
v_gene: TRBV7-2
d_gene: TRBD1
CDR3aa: CASSKVLQGAPHGYTF
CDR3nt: TGTGCCAGCAGCAAAGTCCTTCAGGGGGCGCCTCATGGCTACACCTTC

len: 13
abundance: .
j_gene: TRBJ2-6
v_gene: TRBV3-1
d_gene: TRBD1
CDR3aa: CASSLRQGNVLTF
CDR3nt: TGTGCCAGCAGCCTACGACAGGGAAACGTCCTGACTTTC

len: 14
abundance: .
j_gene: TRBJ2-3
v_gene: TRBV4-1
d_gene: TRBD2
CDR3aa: CASSQDAGLYTQYF
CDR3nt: TGCGCCAGCAGCCAAGATGCGGGACTATATACGCAGTATTTT

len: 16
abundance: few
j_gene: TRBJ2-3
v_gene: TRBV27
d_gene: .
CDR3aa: CASSWRGPRSTDTQYF
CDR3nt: TGTGCCAGCAGTTGGCGGGGGCCCCGGAGCACAGATACGCAGTATTTT

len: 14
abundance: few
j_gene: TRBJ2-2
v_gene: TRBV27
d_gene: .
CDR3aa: CASNSAQLAGELFF
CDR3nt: TGTGCCAGCAATAGTGCTCAACTGGCCGGGGAGCTGTTTTTT

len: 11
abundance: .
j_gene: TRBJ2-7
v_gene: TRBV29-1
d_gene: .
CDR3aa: CSASGGLEQYF
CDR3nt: TGCAGCGCTTCTGGGGGTCTCGAGCAGTACTTC